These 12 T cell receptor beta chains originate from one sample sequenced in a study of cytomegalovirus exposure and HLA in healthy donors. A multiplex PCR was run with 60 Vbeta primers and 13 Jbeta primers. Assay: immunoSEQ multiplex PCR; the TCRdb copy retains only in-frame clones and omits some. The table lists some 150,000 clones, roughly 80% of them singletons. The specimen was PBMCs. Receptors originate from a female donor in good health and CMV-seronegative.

The CDR3 bases are TGCGCCAGCAGTGACACCCTGGACAGGGTTGGCGAGCAGTACTTC. Its protein product is CASSDTLDRVGEQYF. The chain recombines TRBV10-1 with TRBJ2-5, with TRBD1 matching over 8 bases. The closer fit of TRBJ2-7 to the DNA end suggests the J call may be wrong. Germline CDR1 reads WNHNN; CDR2 reads SYGVQD (reference sequence). The CDR3 extends over 15 amino acids.

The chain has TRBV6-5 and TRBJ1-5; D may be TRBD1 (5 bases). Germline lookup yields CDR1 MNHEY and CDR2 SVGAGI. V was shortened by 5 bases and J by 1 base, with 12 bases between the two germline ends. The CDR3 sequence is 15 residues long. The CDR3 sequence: CASSAADKSNQPQHF. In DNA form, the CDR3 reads TGTGCCAGCAGTGCCGCGGACAAGAGCAATCAGCCCCAGCATTTT.

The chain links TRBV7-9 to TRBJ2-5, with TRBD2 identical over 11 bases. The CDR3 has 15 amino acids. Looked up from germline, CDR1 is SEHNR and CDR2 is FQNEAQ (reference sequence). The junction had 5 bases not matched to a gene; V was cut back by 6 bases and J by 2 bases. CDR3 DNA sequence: TGTGCCAGCAGACTTAGCGGGGGGGTTCAAGAGACCCAGTACTTC. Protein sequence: CASRLSGGVQETQYF.

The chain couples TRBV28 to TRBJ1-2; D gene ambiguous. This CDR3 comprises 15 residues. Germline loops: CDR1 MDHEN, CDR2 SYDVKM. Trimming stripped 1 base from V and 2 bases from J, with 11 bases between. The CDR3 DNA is TGTGCCAGCAGTTTATCGGGGTCAAAGAACTATGGCTACACCTTC. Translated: CASSLSGSKNYGYTF.

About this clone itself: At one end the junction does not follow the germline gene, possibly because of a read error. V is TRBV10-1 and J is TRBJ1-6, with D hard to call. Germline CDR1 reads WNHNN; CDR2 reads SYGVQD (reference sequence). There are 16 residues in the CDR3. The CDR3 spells CASIEEGSSYNSPLHF. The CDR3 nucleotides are TGCGCCAGCATTGAGGAGGGTAGCTCCTATAATTCACCCCTCCACTTT.

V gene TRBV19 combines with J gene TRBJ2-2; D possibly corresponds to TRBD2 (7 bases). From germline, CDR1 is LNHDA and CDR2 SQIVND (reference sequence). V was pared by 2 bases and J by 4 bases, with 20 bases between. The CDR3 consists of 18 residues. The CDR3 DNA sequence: TGTGCCAGTAGTATATTTTTAGGGGGGGCGCCTGGCACCGGGGAGCTGTTTTTT. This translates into CASSIFLGGAPGTGELFF. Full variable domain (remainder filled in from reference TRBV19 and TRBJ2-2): DGGITQSPKYLFRKEGQNVTLSCEQNLNHDAMYWYRQDPGQGLRLIYYSQIVNDFQKGDIAEGYSVSREKKESFPLTVTSAQKNPTAFYLCASSIFLGGAPGTGELFFGEGSRLTVL.

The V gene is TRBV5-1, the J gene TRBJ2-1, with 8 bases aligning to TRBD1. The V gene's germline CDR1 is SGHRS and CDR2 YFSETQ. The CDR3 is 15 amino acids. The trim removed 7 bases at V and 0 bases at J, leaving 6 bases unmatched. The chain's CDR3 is CASGGQGSSYNEQFF. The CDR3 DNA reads TGCGCCAGCGGAGGACAGGGCAGCTCCTACAATGAGCAGTTCTTC.

CDR3 loop: CASSLQGSYTEAFF. The CDR3 region has the DNA TGTGCCAGCAGTTTACAGGGGTCGTACACTGAAGCTTTCTTT. V gene TRBV7-8 combines with J gene TRBJ1-1; 7 bases fit TRBD1. Germline values: CDR1 SGHVS, CDR2 FQNEAQ. Trimming took 6 bases from V and 3 from J; bases not matched to a gene: 7. This CDR3 is 14 amino acids long.

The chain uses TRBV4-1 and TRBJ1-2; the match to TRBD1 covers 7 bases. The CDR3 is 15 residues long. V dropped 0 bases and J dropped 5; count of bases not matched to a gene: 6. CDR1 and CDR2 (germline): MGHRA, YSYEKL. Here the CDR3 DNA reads TGCGCCAGCAGCCAAGAATCGGGGACAGCTTATGGCTACACCTTC. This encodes CASSQESGTAYGYTF.

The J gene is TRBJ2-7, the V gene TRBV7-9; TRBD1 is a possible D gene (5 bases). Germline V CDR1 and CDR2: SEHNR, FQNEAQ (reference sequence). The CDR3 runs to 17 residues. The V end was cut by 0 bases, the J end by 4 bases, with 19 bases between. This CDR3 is CASSLAVRQGTLYEQYF. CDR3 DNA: TGTGCCAGCAGCTTAGCGGTTCGGCAGGGTACGTTATACGAGCAGTACTTC.

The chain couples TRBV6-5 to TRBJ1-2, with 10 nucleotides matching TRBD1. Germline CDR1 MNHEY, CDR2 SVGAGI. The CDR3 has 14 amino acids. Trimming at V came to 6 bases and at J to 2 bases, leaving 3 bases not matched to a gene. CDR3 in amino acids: CASSPGQGNYGYTF. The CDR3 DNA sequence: TGTGCCAGCAGCCCGGGACAGGGGAACTATGGCTACACCTTC.

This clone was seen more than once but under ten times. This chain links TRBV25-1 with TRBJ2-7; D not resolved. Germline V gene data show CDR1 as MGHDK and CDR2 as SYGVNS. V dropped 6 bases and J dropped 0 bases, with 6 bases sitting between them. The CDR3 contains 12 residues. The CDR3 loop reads CASRFSSYEQYF. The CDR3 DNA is TGTGCCAGCAGGTTCAGCTCCTACGAGCAGTACTTC.